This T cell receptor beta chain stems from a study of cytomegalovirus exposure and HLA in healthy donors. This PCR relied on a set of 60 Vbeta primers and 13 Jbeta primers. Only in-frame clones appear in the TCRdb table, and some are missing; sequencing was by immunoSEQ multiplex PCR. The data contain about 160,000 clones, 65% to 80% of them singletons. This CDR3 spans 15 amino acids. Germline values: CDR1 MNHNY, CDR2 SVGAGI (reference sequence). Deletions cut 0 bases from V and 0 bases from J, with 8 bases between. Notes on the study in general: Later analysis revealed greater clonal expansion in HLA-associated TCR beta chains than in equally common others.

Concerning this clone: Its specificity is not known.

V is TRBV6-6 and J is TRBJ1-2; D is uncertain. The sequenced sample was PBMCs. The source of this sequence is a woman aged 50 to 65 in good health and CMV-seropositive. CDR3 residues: CASSYSAGANYGYTF. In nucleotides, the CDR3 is TGTGCCAGCAGTTACTCTGCGGGAGCTAACTATGGCTACACCTTC.